These 22 T cell receptor beta chains were sequenced from one sample in a study of CD8 T cells in Susac syndrome. An input of roughly 0.45 to 1 ug of RNA was subjected to reverse transcription using random hexamers. Via MiXCR, TCRdb re-called the immunoSEQ multiplex PCR reads, giving one row per CDR3 protein. In the table there are approximately 150,000 distinct CDR3 sequences, over 85% of which are singletons. Sequences were obtained from CD4+ T cells from PBMCs. The receptor source for this set is a human donor with multiple sclerosis.

The V and J genes are TRBV20-1 and TRBJ1-1; D possibly corresponds to TRBD1 (5 bases). This CDR3 is built from 14 residues. Trimming took off 5 bases at V and 1 base at J, with 14 bases between the two ends. Germline CDR1 DFQATT, CDR2 SNEGSKA (reference sequence). CDR3 protein: CSAVRDATNTEAFF. CDR3 in DNA: TGCAGTGCTGTTCGGGACGCCACGAACACTGAAGCTTTCTTT.

The chain recombines TRBV29-1 with TRBJ2-7; 7 positions match TRBD1. The CDR3 length is 12 residues. V shed 4 bases and J 2 bases; nucleotides not matched to a gene: 2. Looked up from germline, CDR1 is SQVTM and CDR2 is ANQGSEA. CDR3 sequence reads: CSVGQGTYEQYF. DNA for the CDR3: TGCAGCGTTGGACAGGGCACCTACGAGCAGTACTTC.

The genes are TRBV5-6 and TRBJ1-4; D unclear. V dropped 5 bases and J dropped 2 bases, with 13 bases sitting between them. CDR3 length: 15 amino acids. Per the germline V gene, CDR1 is SGHDT and CDR2 is YYEEEE. CDR3 sequence: CASRVSGGTNEKLFF. CDR3 bases: TGTGCCAGCAGAGTGAGTGGAGGGACTAATGAAAAACTGTTTTTT.

The chain has TRBV12-3 or TRBV12-4 and TRBJ2-6; the match to TRBD1 covers 11 bases. CDR3 size: 17 residues. Trimming took 5 bases from V and 4 from J; bases not matched to a gene: 7. CDR3 bases: TGTGCCAGCAGTCCCGGACAGGGGGCAGCCGGGGCCAACGTCCTGACTTTC. It specifies CASSPGQGAAGANVLTF.

This rearrangement joins TRBV30 to TRBJ1-3; D is possibly TRBD1 (5 bases). With 0 bases removed from V and 11 bases from J, the gap between germline ends came to 11 bases. Germline-derived CDR1 and CDR2 are GTSNPN and SVGIG (reference sequence). CDR3 length: 12 residues. The chain's CDR3 is CAWSVQGPAIYF. The CDR3 DNA sequence: TGTGCCTGGAGTGTTCAGGGTCCGGCCATATATTTT.

The V call is TRBV20-1, the J call TRBJ1-5; the D is unclear. V lost 3 bases and J lost 0, with 6 bases in between. CDR3 size: 13 residues. Germline values: CDR1 DFQATT, CDR2 SNEGSKA (reference sequence). This chain's CDR3 is CSARSDSNQPQHF. CDR3 coding DNA: TGCAGTGCTAGGTCAGATAGCAATCAGCCCCAGCATTTT.

About this clonotype: Germline and junction disagree at one end, which may indicate a read error. The rearrangement joins TRBV7-2 to TRBJ1-4; tentatively, D is TRBD1 (6 bases). This CDR3 spans 13 amino acids. The germline CDR1 and CDR2 sequences are SGHTA and FQGNSA. The CDR3 region has the DNA TGTGCCAGCAGCTTAAGACAGGATGAGAAACTGTTTTTT. Translation gives CASSLRQDEKLFF.

The V gene is TRBV12-3 or TRBV12-4, the J gene TRBJ1-3; D is undetermined. Trimming took off 8 bases at V and 4 bases at J, with 12 bases between the two ends. CDR3 size: 13 residues. CDR3 region: CASSNTGGNTIYF. CDR3 nucleotide sequence: TGTGCCAGCTCAAACACTGGCGGAAACACCATATATTTT.

The gene calls are TRBV7-2 and TRBJ1-2, with D perhaps TRBD1 (5 bases). The CDR3 totals 13 residues. The germline V gene encodes CDR1 SGHTA and CDR2 FQGNSA. Trimming removed 8 bases at V and 8 bases at J, with 18 bases between. CDR3 in DNA: TGTGCCAGCCCCGGAGCGGGGGGGGGAGGCTACACCTTC. It codes for CASPGAGGGGYTF.

The V call is TRBV3-1, the J call TRBJ1-1; D possibly corresponds to TRBD1 (5 bases). Germline CDR1 and CDR2: LGHDT and YNNKEL (reference sequence). The V end lost 4 bases, the J end lost 5 bases, and 17 bases lay between the germline ends. The CDR3 runs to 15 residues. The CDR3 nucleotides are TGTGCCAGCAGCCCCGCTCCGGGGGGGGGAACTGAAGCTTTCTTT. Translating it yields CASSPAPGGGTEAFF. Full variable domain (remainder filled in from reference TRBV3-1 and TRBJ1-1): DTAVSQTPKYLVTQMGNDKSIKCEQNLGHDTMYWYKQDSKKFLKIMFSYNNKELIINETVPNRFSPKSPDKAHLNLHINSLELGDSAVYFCASSPAPGGGTEAFFGQGTRLTVV.

The chain couples TRBV9 to TRBJ2-5; possibly TRBD1 for D (7 bases). V was clipped by 4 bases and J by 4 bases, with 14 bases between them. The CDR3 extends over 14 amino acids. Germline V lookup: CDR1 SGDLS, CDR2 YYNGEE. As DNA, the CDR3 is TGTGCCAGCAGCCCCAGGGGGGAAGGAGAGACCCAGTACTTC. This encodes CASSPRGEGETQYF.

CDR3 in DNA: TGCGCCAGCAGCTTGGTCGGTAGGTTTTCTACCGGGGCCAACGTCCTGACTTTC. Translated, it gives CASSLVGRFSTGANVLTF. The chain couples TRBV5-1 to TRBJ2-6; D gene unclear. The CDR3 has 18 amino acids. V lost 0 bases and J lost 4, with 17 bases in between. Germline V gene sequence: CDR1 SGHRS, CDR2 YFSETQ.

This chain links TRBV4-1 with TRBJ2-2; TRBD1 agrees at 9 bases. After removal of 2 bases from V and 6 bases from J, the junction contained 13 bases not matched to a gene. The germline CDR1 and CDR2 sequences are MGHRA and YSYEKL. There are 18 residues in the CDR3. CDR3: CASSQRGRGQGSPGELFF. In DNA, the CDR3 is TGCGCCAGCAGCCAAAGAGGACGGGGACAGGGTTCGCCCGGGGAGCTGTTTTTT.

The chain links TRBV6-5 to TRBJ2-5; either TRBD1 or TRBD2 may supply D (7 bases each). This CDR3 contains 15 residues. V was clipped by 6 bases and J by 4 bases, with 18 bases between them. CDR1 and CDR2 (germline): MNHEY, SVGAGI. The CDR3 loop reads CASSPPRGGAETQYF. CDR3 nucleotide sequence: TGTGCCAGCAGCCCCCCCAGGGGGGGGGCAGAGACCCAGTACTTC.

The chain couples TRBV6-5 to TRBJ2-5, with 7 bases identical to TRBD2. CDR1 and CDR2 from the germline V gene are MNHEY and SVGAGI. J lost 4 bases, V lost 2 bases, and 7 bases had no gene match. CDR3 size: 15 residues. The CDR3 protein is CASSYGEGKGETQYF. CDR3 in DNA: TGTGCCAGCAGTTACGGGGAGGGGAAGGGAGAGACCCAGTACTTC.

The V and J genes are TRBV5-4 and TRBJ2-6, with D perhaps TRBD1 or TRBD2 (5 bases each). The CDR3 has 15 residues. Germline CDR1 SGHNT, CDR2 YYREEE (reference sequence). Trimming removed 0 bases at V and 13 bases at J, with 17 bases between. The CDR3 DNA follows: TGTGCCAGCAGCTTGGGGGGGTACTCAAACGAAGTCCTGACTTTC. Protein sequence: CASSLGGYSNEVLTF.

The chain uses TRBV28 and TRBJ2-7; 12 nucleotides agree with TRBD2. The CDR3 runs 14 residues. Per germline, CDR1 MDHEN and CDR2 SYDVKM. With 3 bases clipped from V and 11 bases from J, the junction kept 8 bases outside the gene matches. The CDR3 sequence: CASSFAASGGVEYF. The DNA for the CDR3 is TGTGCCAGCAGTTTTGCGGCTAGCGGGGGGGTTGAGTACTTC. Using reference TRBV28 and TRBJ2-7 for the parts outside the CDR3, the full variable domain is DVKVTQSSRYLVKRTGEKVFLECVQDMDHENMFWYRQDPGLGLRLIYFSYDVKMKEKGDIPEGYSVSREKKERFSLILESASTNQTSMYLCASSFAASGGVEYFGPGTRLTVT.

This chain joins TRBV5-1 and TRBJ1-1; D not resolved. The ends were cut back, 6 bases at V and 3 bases at J, with 12 bases in the middle. Per germline, CDR1 SGHRS and CDR2 YFSETQ. The CDR3 loop spans 13 amino acids. The chain's CDR3 is CASTLSADTEAFF. The CDR3 DNA reads TGCGCCAGCACCCTCTCAGCGGACACTGAAGCTTTCTTT.

This chain joins TRBV13 and TRBJ2-1; 14 bases are shared with TRBD2. The V gene's germline CDR1 is PRHDT and CDR2 FYEKMQ (reference sequence). The CDR3 runs to 15 residues. V trimming: 4 bases; J trimming: 8 bases; junction bases outside the gene matches: 4. Written as DNA, the CDR3 is TGTGCCAGCAGCTCGGGACTAGCGGGAGAGCATGAGCAGTTCTTC. This encodes CASSSGLAGEHEQFF.

The V gene is TRBV5-1, the J gene TRBJ1-1; no firm D call. The V gene's germline CDR1 is SGHRS and CDR2 YFSETQ. Trimming removed 0 bases at V and 1 base at J, with 4 bases between. The CDR3 is 13 amino acids. The CDR3 DNA is TGCGCCAGCAGCTTGGCTCCGAACACTGAAGCTTTCTTT. It codes for CASSLAPNTEAFF.

The chain links TRBV28 to TRBJ2-3; either TRBD1 or TRBD2 may supply D (5 bases each). V was clipped by 6 bases and J by 6 bases, with 19 bases between them. The CDR3 is 15 amino acids. Germline V gene lookup returns CDR1 MDHEN and CDR2 SYDVKM. The CDR3 DNA sequence: TGTGCCAGCAGGCCCCATGGGGGTCTTGCGGATACGCAGTATTTT. Translated, it gives CASRPHGGLADTQYF.

V is TRBV5-5 and J is TRBJ2-3; D unresolved. CDR3 length: 13 amino acids. In germline, CDR1 is SGHKS, CDR2 YYEKEE (reference sequence). V was shortened by 0 bases and J by 3 bases, with 5 bases between the two germline ends. The CDR3 DNA follows: TGTGCCAGCAGCTTGGAGCCAACAGATACGCAGTATTTT. It yields the protein CASSLEPTDTQYF. The variable domain in full, completed from reference TRBV5-5 and TRBJ2-3, reads DAGVTQSPTHLIKTRGQQVTLRCSPISGHKSVSWYQQVLGQGPQFIFQYYEKEERGRGNFPDRFSARQFPNYSSELNVNALLLGDSALYLCASSLEPTDTQYFGPGTRLTVL.